This TCR beta chain comes out of a study of Graves' ophthalmopathy and Graves' hyperthyroidism. CDR3 length: 15 residues. The V gene's germline CDR1 is WNHNN and CDR2 SYGVQD (reference sequence). The junction had 6 bases not matched to a gene; V was cut back by 5 bases and J by 3 bases. This clonotype was picked up a small number of times. As the template, RNA transcripts were used to amplify TCR beta CDR3 regions. Second-round multiplex PCR came after a first-round RT-PCR that employed HTBI primers. TCRdb reprocessed the multiplex PCR reads via MiXCR and lists one record per CDR3 protein. Of some 520,000 distinct CDR3 sequences listed, around 14% were seen once; the top ten hold 8% to 10%.

The sample comprised blood. This TCR came from a woman in her twenties or thirties with Graves' ophthalmopathy. The V and J genes are TRBV10-1 and TRBJ2-2, with TRBD2 matching 7 bases. The DNA for the CDR3 is TGCGCCAGCAGTCGTGGCGGGAGTCACACCGGGGAGCTGTTTTTT. Amino acid sequence: CASSRGGSHTGELFF.